Detailed here is one TCR beta chain. The sample is drawn from a study of T cell changes during pregnancy in multiple sclerosis. The assay was immunoSEQ multiplex PCR, and TCRdb's table has in-frame clones only and misses some. The table lists 75,000 to 100,000 clones, 85% to 95% of them singletons. J lost 4 bases, V lost 5 bases, and 7 bases had no gene match. The CDR3 length is 16 residues. Germline assignment: CDR1 MNHEY and CDR2 SMNVEV (reference sequence). The chain joins TRBV27 to TRBJ2-2; TRBD2 matches 10 bases. Sequenced here: peripheral blood, sampled after pregnancy. This TCR derives from a female donor with multiple sclerosis, enrolled in a pregnancy study. In DNA, the CDR3 is TGTGCCAGCAGTCTCCAAGCGGGGGGGCTCACCGGGGAGCTGTTTTTT. Translated: CASSLQAGGLTGELFF.